The 3 T cell receptor beta chains presented below share a single source sample, sequenced in a study of T cells expressing NK-cell markers. TCRdb re-called the 5' RACE reads and gives one entry per CDR3 protein, without DNA. The sample includes hundreds of thousands of distinct CDR3 sequences. The sample comprised blood T cells: a sorted CD56 or NKG2C T cell subset, CD4+ or CD8+ T cells, or bulk PBMC T cells (not recorded which). Every receptor here comes from a man between 18 and 29 years old in good health.

CDR3: CASSQGAGVDTGELFF. The chain uses TRBV4-3 and TRBJ2-2; TCRdb selects TRBD2, and the lack of DNA leaves this call unchecked. Looked up from germline, CDR1 is LGHNA and CDR2 is YSLEER. This CDR3 has 16 amino acids.

The chain couples TRBV12-3 or TRBV12-4 to TRBJ2-7; TCRdb calls TRBD2, which cannot be checked without DNA. CDR3 length: 16 amino acids. CDR3: CASSRTSGDPPYEQYF.

This chain connects TRBV11-2 to TRBJ2-3. CDR1 is SGHAT, CDR2 FQNNGV, per germline. This CDR3 region has 13 residues. CDR3 sequence: CASSFGFADTQYF. Full variable domain (rest looked up from reference TRBV11-2 and TRBJ2-3): EAGVAQSPRYKIIEKRQSVAFWCNPISGHATLYWYQQILGQGPKLLIQFQNNGVVDDSQLPKDRFSAERLKGVDSTLKIQPAKLEDSAVYLCASSFGFADTQYFGPGTRLTVL.